The present entry profiles one T cell receptor beta chain with its context. Its antigen is still unknown. The PCR made use of 60 Vbeta and 13 Jbeta primers. Method: immunoSEQ multiplex PCR; TCRdb's copy keeps in-frame clones and lacks some. This repertoire shows about 180,000 clones, almost 85% found once; its top ten account for more than 0.45%. Though nominally healthy at sampling, donors likely had unrecorded immune exposures. This sample is drawn from a study of cytomegalovirus exposure and HLA in healthy donors. Study-wide findings and caveats: HLA-A and HLA-B allele assignments for most subjects were reportedly predicted accurately using TCR beta sequences. Rarity characterized most TCR sequences, yet some public TCRs appeared in many donors.

Germline CDR1 LNHDA, CDR2 SQIVND (reference sequence). CDR3 length equals 15 residues. Trimming at V came to 5 bases and at J to 0 bases, leaving 5 bases not matched to a gene. The receptor's source is a woman aged 45-60 years in good health and CMV-seronegative. The sequenced sample was PBMCs. V usage is TRBV19 and J usage is TRBJ2-3, with 7 bases identical to TRBD1. CDR3: CASSARDSSTDTQYF. The CDR3 DNA reads as TGTGCCAGTAGTGCGAGGGACAGCAGCACAGATACGCAGTATTTT.